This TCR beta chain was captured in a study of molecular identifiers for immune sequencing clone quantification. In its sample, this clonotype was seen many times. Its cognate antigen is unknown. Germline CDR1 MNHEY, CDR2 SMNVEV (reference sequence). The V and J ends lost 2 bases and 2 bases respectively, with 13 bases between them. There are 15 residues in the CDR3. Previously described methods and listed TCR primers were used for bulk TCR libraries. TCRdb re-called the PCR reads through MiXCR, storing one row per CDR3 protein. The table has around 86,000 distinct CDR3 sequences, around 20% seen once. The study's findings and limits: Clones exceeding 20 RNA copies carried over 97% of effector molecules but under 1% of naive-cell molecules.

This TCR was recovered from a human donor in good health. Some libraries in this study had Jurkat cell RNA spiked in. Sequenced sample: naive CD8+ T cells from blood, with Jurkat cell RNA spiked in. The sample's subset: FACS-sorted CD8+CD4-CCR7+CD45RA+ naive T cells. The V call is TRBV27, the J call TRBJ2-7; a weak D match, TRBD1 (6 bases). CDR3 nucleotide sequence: TGTGCCAGCAGTTTAAGCCGGGACACCCCCTACGAGCAGTACTTC. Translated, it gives CASSLSRDTPYEQYF.